A selection of T cell receptor beta chains follows, all from one sample in a study of shared clonotypes between healthy human individuals. Here immunoSEQ multiplex PCR was the method, and the copy in TCRdb shows in-frame clones only, minus some. The sample contains more than 2,000,000 clones, more than 85% of which appear only once. Sequenced material: naive CD4+ T cells from PBMCs. The origin of the receptors is a man aged 18 to 29 in good health. Some clones in this sample may be carry-over from other donors' samples. Each CDR3 is given with its conserved first and last residue. D genes are given only for firm matches. Expanded clones get a size class; other rows say once, few or many, or leave the size out.

V gene	clone size	D gene	J gene	CDR3 DNA	CDR3 protein
TRBV10-3	few	-	TRBJ1-2	TGTGCCATCAGTGCGGACGGTGTTTGGGGCTACACCTTC	CAISADGVWGYTF
TRBV28	-	-	TRBJ2-7	TGTGCCAGCAGACTGGGGGGCCTCTCCTACGAGCAGTACTTC	CASRLGGLSYEQYF
TRBV7-8	-	-	TRBJ1-3	TGTGCCAGCAGCCAAACCGACAGGATCTCTGGAAACACCATATATTTT	CASSQTDRISGNTIYF
TRBV7-9	-	-	TRBJ1-2	TGTGCCAGCAGCTTGGACTCCGGGACAACTAACTATGGCTACACCTTC	CASSLDSGTTNYGYTF
TRBV18	-	TRBD2	TRBJ2-7	TGTGCCAGCTCACCGCGCGGGACTAGCGGCTACGAGCAGTACTTC	CASSPRGTSGYEQYF
TRBV7-3	once	TRBD1	TRBJ2-7	TGTGCCAGCAGCTTGGGACAGGGGGTATGGGAGCAGTACTTC	CASSLGQGVWEQYF
TRBV7-2	-	-	TRBJ2-1	TGTGCCAGCAGCTTATCCCCCTCCTACAATGAGCAGTTCTTC	CASSLSPSYNEQFF
TRBV5-1	-	-	TRBJ1-2	TGCGCCAGCAGCTTGTGGGGGGATGGCTACACCTTC	CASSLWGDGYTF
TRBV28	-	TRBD2	TRBJ2-1	TGTGCCAGCAGCCCCACCGGGCTGCGCGGGAGGGTCGATGAGCAGTTCTTC	CASSPTGLRGRVDEQFF
TRBV28	-	TRBD1	TRBJ1-3	TGTGCCAGCAGCATTTTGGGACAGGGAGATAGCAGGGGGGGAAACACCATATATTTT	CASSILGQGDSRGGNTIYF
TRBV4-1	-	TRBD1	TRBJ1-3	TGCGCCAGCAGCCAGAGCGACAGGGTAAGAAACACCATATATTTT	CASSQSDRVRNTIYF
TRBV5-4	-	-	TRBJ2-2	TGTGCCAGCAGCTTGGGCGGGACCCGTCCCCCCGGGGAGCTGTTTTTT	CASSLGGTRPPGELFF
TRBV27	-	TRBD2	TRBJ2-2	TGTGCCAGCAGCCCCCTTGCGCGGGAGGGCACCGGGGAGCTGTTTTTT	CASSPLAREGTGELFF
TRBV28	-	-	TRBJ2-1	TGTGCCAGCAGTTTAGTGGCGGGCAATGAGCAGTTCTTC	CASSLVAGNEQFF
TRBV5-1	few	TRBD1	TRBJ1-1	TGCGCCAGCAGCCGAACGGGACAGCTCCCCACTGAAGCTTTCTTT	CASSRTGQLPTEAFF
TRBV19	-	-	TRBJ2-5	TGTGCCAGTAGTATAACAGGCGGGAAGCCAGAGACCCAGTACTTC	CASSITGGKPETQYF
TRBV7-9	-	-	TRBJ1-3	TGTGCCAGCAGCTCACAGCGACCTGGAAACACCATATATTTT	CASSSQRPGNTIYF
TRBV5-1	few	-	TRBJ2-2	TGCGCCAGCGCCCTTTTGAACGGGGAGCTGTTTTTT	CASALLNGELFF
TRBV6-1	-	-	TRBJ2-2	TGTGCCAGCAGTGAAAGTGCAGGGCGTACCGGGGAGCTGTTTTTT	CASSESAGRTGELFF
TRBV11-3	-	-	TRBJ2-7	TGTGCCAGCAGCCACTCCTCATCCTACGAGCAGTACTTC	CASSHSSSYEQYF
TRBV27	-	-	TRBJ1-1	TGTGCCAGCAGTCCCCGGGTCGGGACGGCTTTCTTT	CASSPRVGTAFF
TRBV4-2	-	-	TRBJ1-1	TGTGCCAGCAGCCACCCGACAGCCGGTCCTGAAGCTTTCTTT	CASSHPTAGPEAFF
TRBV5-1	-	-	TRBJ1-4	TGCGCCAGCAGCTTGGGATGGGTTGATGAAAAACTGTTTTTT	CASSLGWVDEKLFF
TRBV4-1	few	-	TRBJ1-4	TGCGCCAGCAGCCAATCCGGCCTAGGTAATGAAAAACTGTTTTTT	CASSQSGLGNEKLFF
TRBV5-1	-	-	TRBJ2-3	TGCGCCAGCAGCTCTCTAGCAGATACGCAGTATTTT	CASSSLADTQYF
TRBV28	-	-	TRBJ1-5	TGTGCCAGCAGTTTATCCGCAGGGTCGGGTGGCAATCAGCCCCAGCATTTT	CASSLSAGSGGNQPQHF
TRBV5-4	once	-	TRBJ2-5	TGTGCCAGCGCTACTGGGGAGTCCTTTAGGACCCAGTACTTC	CASATGESFRTQYF
TRBV7-2	-	TRBD2	TRBJ2-7	TGTGCCAGCAGCACTCAGACTAGCGGCAGCTCCTACGAGCAGTACTTC	CASSTQTSGSSYEQYF
TRBV7-9	-	-	TRBJ2-7	TGTGCCAGCAGCCTCCGGTCTATCTACGAGCAGTACTTC	CASSLRSIYEQYF
TRBV28	-	-	TRBJ2-7	TGTGCCAGCAGTACACTCAAATCCAACTACGAGCAGTACTTC	CASSTLKSNYEQYF
TRBV27	-	-	TRBJ2-7	TGTGCCAGCAACCCCCTCGGGGAGGCTCGGCAAACCTACGAGCAGTACTTC	CASNPLGEARQTYEQYF
TRBV30	once	-	TRBJ1-2	TGTGCCTGGAGCCCTTCGGGGGTAAATGGCTACACCTTC	CAWSPSGVNGYTF
TRBV5-8	-	-	TRBJ1-1	TGTGCCAGCAGCTTTTCCCGGACCTCCGAAGCTTTCTTT	CASSFSRTSEAFF
TRBV30	-	-	TRBJ1-1	TGTGCCTGGATCGCGTTTATGAACACTGAAGCTTTCTTT	CAWIAFMNTEAFF
TRBV7-2	-	-	TRBJ2-7	TGTGCCAGCAGCTCTCACATTTGGGCGGCGCAGTACTTC	CASSSHIWAAQYF
TRBV5-4	-	-	TRBJ1-2	TGTGCCAGCAGCCTCTCGGGGGGGCAGGGCTATGGCTACACCTTC	CASSLSGGQGYGYTF
TRBV9	-	TRBD2	TRBJ2-5	TGTGCCAGCAGCGTGGCTAGCGGGAGCCCCCAAGAGACCCAGTACTTC	CASSVASGSPQETQYF
TRBV5-1	-	TRBD2	TRBJ2-2	TGCGCCAGCAGCCCTAGCGGAGGGGCGAACACCGGGGAGCTGTTTTTT	CASSPSGGANTGELFF
TRBV6-1	-	-	TRBJ2-4	TGTGCCAGCAGGGACACGGTGAACATTCAGTACTTC	CASRDTVNIQYF
TRBV27	-	-	TRBJ1-1	TGTGCCAGCAGTTGGCGGGGGATGAACACTGAAGCTTTCTTT	CASSWRGMNTEAFF
TRBV28	once	-	TRBJ1-3	TGTGCCAGCAGTTTATCAGGGGCCGGAAACACCATATATTTT	CASSLSGAGNTIYF
TRBV5-6	-	-	TRBJ2-3	TGTGCCAGCAGCTTGGATTCCGGGAGCACAGATACGCAGTATTTT	CASSLDSGSTDTQYF
TRBV28	-	TRBD1	TRBJ1-3	TGTGCCAGCAGCCAGGGGGGGGCATTAGCTGGAAACACCATATATTTT	CASSQGGALAGNTIYF
TRBV2	once	-	TRBJ2-2	TGTGCCAGCAGTTCCGGAAGCACCGGGGAGCTGTTTTTT	CASSSGSTGELFF
TRBV15	-	-	TRBJ1-5	TGTGCCACCAGCAGAGGACAGGTTTATAGCAATCAGCCCCAGCATTTT	CATSRGQVYSNQPQHF
TRBV18	-	TRBD2	TRBJ2-2	TGTGCCAGCTCACCGGGGACTAGCGGGATTAACACCGGGGAGCTGTTTTTT	CASSPGTSGINTGELFF
TRBV7-3	-	-	TRBJ2-7	TGTGCCAGCACCGCGGGCGTCCCGGTCGATAGCCAGGGGTTCCCCTACGAGCAGTACTTC	CASTAGVPVDSQGFPYEQYF
TRBV2	once	-	TRBJ1-3	TGTGCCAGCACTCCGACAGAATACTCTGGAAACACCGTATATTTT	CASTPTEYSGNTVYF
TRBV6-1	-	-	TRBJ2-1	TGTGCCAGCAGTGAAAGGTACAATGAGCAGTTCTTC	CASSERYNEQFF
TRBV5-1	-	TRBD2	TRBJ2-3	TGCGCCAGCACCCCCCCCCTAGCGGGAGGTGCGGATACGCAGTATTTT	CASTPPLAGGADTQYF
TRBV29-1	-	-	TRBJ2-7	TGCAGCGTCGAGGGGGGGTTAGATACTTACGAGCAGTACTTC	CSVEGGLDTYEQYF
TRBV28	-	TRBD1	TRBJ2-7	TGTGCCAGCAGTTTGGGACAGGATACCTACGAGCAGTACTTC	CASSLGQDTYEQYF
TRBV15	-	-	TRBJ2-2	TGTGCCACCAGCAGAGATCGTTGGGGGGAGTTGAGTTGGGATAACACCGGGGAGCTGTTTTTT	CATSRDRWGELSWDNTGELFF
TRBV19	-	TRBD2	TRBJ2-5	TGTGCCAGTAGTATGGTCGGGAGGGCCCGAGAGACCCAGTACTTC	CASSMVGRARETQYF
TRBV5-4	-	TRBD2	TRBJ2-5	TGTGCCAGCAGCCCGGGACTAGCGGAGCAAGAGACCCAGTACTTC	CASSPGLAEQETQYF
TRBV7-7	-	TRBD1	TRBJ2-5	TGTGCCAGCAGCTTAGGAGGGGGCCCCACAGAGACCCAGTACTTC	CASSLGGGPTETQYF
TRBV9	-	TRBD1	TRBJ2-3	TGTGCCAGCAGCGTAGGGTTGGTGGGGACAGGGGGAAGCACAGATACGCAGTATTTT	CASSVGLVGTGGSTDTQYF
TRBV5-1	once	-	TRBJ2-6	TGCGCCAGCTGGGCCGACAGCTTCTCTGGGGCCAACGTCCTGACTTTC	CASWADSFSGANVLTF